A single sample gave rise to the 9 T cell receptor beta chains below, sequenced in a study of cytomegalovirus exposure and HLA in healthy donors. It was with 60 Vbeta and 13 Jbeta primers that the PCR ran. Libraries were prepared by immunoSEQ multiplex PCR; TCRdb keeps only in-frame clonotypes and omits some of them. Its listing shows tens of thousands of clones. Sequenced material: PBMCs. These receptors were collected from a man aged 25 to 40 in good health and CMV-seropositive.

J is TRBJ1-1 and V is TRBV7-3; 7 nucleotides line up with TRBD1. CDR1 and CDR2 (germline): SGHTA, FQGTGA. Trimming cost V 2 bases and J 0 bases; bases outside gene matches: 9. This CDR3 has 17 amino acids. The CDR3 sequence: CASSLGGGLRMNTEAFF. The CDR3 nucleotides are TGTGCCAGCAGCTTAGGAGGGGGCTTGCGGATGAACACTGAAGCTTTCTTT. Full variable domain (remainder filled in from reference TRBV7-3 and TRBJ1-1): GAGVSQTPSNKVTEKGKYVELRCDPISGHTALYWYRQSLGQGPEFLIYFQGTGAADDSGLPNDRFFAVRPEGSVSTLKIQRTERGDSAVYLCASSLGGGLRMNTEAFFGQGTRLTVV.

The gene calls are TRBV19 and TRBJ2-1, with D possibly matching TRBD2 (6 bases). Germline V gene data show CDR1 as LNHDA and CDR2 as SQIVND (reference sequence). The CDR3 is made up of 15 amino acids. The V gene lost 3 bases and the J gene lost 6 bases, with 15 bases spanning the gap. In DNA form, the CDR3 reads TGTGCCAGTAGTATCGGCGGGGCTGACGTCAATGAGCAGTTCTTC. Translating gives CASSIGGADVNEQFF.

This chain uses TRBV29-1 with TRBJ2-2; D gene ambiguous. This CDR3 is built from 16 residues. Germline values: CDR1 SQVTM, CDR2 ANQGSEA. Deletions cut 4 bases from V and 0 bases from J, with 15 bases between. CDR3 sequence: CSVVLRGRANTGELFF. CDR3 in DNA: TGCAGCGTTGTCCTTCGTGGGCGCGCGAACACCGGGGAGCTGTTTTTT.

The V call is TRBV6-1, the J call TRBJ2-5; 15 bases match TRBD2. The CDR3 loop spans 16 amino acids. With 6 bases clipped from V and 3 bases from J, the junction kept 5 bases outside the gene matches. The germline V gene encodes CDR1 MNHNS and CDR2 SASEGT. CDR3 residues: CASSEWTSGGEETQYF. The CDR3 nucleotides are TGTGCCAGCAGCGAATGGACTAGCGGGGGGGAAGAGACCCAGTACTTC.

In the case of this clone: Germline and junction disagree at one end, which may indicate a read error. This sequence joins TRBV7-7 and TRBJ2-1, with D perhaps matching TRBD2 (6 bases). The V gene's germline CDR1 is SSHAT and CDR2 FNYEAQ (reference sequence). The CDR3 has 15 amino acids. CDR3 sequence reads: CASSLGGLSYNEQFF. As DNA, the CDR3 is TGTGCTAGCAGCCTCGGAGGGCTCTCCTACAATGAGCAGTTCTTC.

The gene calls are TRBV6-5 and TRBJ2-7; possibly TRBD2 for D (6 bases). Germline loops: CDR1 MNHEY, CDR2 SVGAGI. The CDR3 is made up of 14 amino acids. The V end lost 6 bases, the J end lost 2 bases, and 14 bases lay between the germline ends. The CDR3 loop reads CASRYTASAYEQYF. CDR3 DNA sequence: TGTGCCAGCAGGTACACCGCTAGCGCCTACGAGCAGTACTTC.

V usage is TRBV5-1 and J usage is TRBJ2-7, with TRBD1 identical over 8 bases. Germline loops: CDR1 SGHRS, CDR2 YFSETQ. With V trimmed by 2 bases and J by 1 base, 5 bases remained unmatched. CDR3 size: 15 residues. Written as DNA, the CDR3 is TGCGCCAGCAGCTTTTTGAGACAGGGGTCCTACGAGCAGTACTTC. Protein sequence: CASSFLRQGSYEQYF.

The rearrangement uses TRBV6-5 and TRBJ2-5; 7 bases are shared with TRBD1. Germline V gives CDR1 MNHEY, CDR2 SVGAGI. CDR3 size: 11 residues. V was pared by 2 bases and J by 11 bases, with 2 bases of the junction left unmatched. CDR3 region: CASSYGTEQYF. The CDR3, as DNA: TGTGCCAGCAGTTACGGGACAGAGCAGTACTTC.

The chain is built from TRBV30 and TRBJ2-1, with a weak D call TRBD2 (6 bases). Germline CDR1 GTSNPN, CDR2 SVGIG (reference sequence). Trimming stripped 8 bases from V and 0 bases from J, with 17 bases between. The CDR3 totals 15 residues. CDR3 sequence reads: CAGDRAGSSYNEQFF. Written as DNA, the CDR3 is TGTGCCGGGGATCGCGCGGGGAGCTCCTACAATGAGCAGTTCTTC.